Listed below are T cell receptor beta chains from one sample, sequenced in a study of blood T cell repertoires in COVID-19. Produced via immunoSEQ multiplex PCR; TCRdb's table is partial and in-frame only. Here the sample spans a few hundred thousand clones, roughly 85% being singletons. The sequencing sample was made of peripheral blood. The origin of the receptors is a human donor in a cohort sampled during active COVID-19. CDR3s include the opening cysteine and the closing phenylalanine or tryptophan. A D gene is named only where the DNA matches it firmly. Where a row states a size, it is once, few, many or the class of an expanded clone; other rows omit it.

j_gene	abundance	v_gene	d_gene	CDR3nt	CDR3aa
TRBJ1-6	.	TRBV6-5	.	TGTGCCAGCAGAGGGGCAGGAGAGAGGAATTCACCCCTCCACTTT	CASRGAGERNSPLHF
TRBJ1-3	.	TRBV29-1	.	TGCAGCGTTAACAGGGTTCTGGCTGGAAACACCATATATTTT	CSVNRVLAGNTIYF
TRBJ2-3	.	TRBV24-1	TRBD2	TGTGCCACCAGTGATTTGGGTGGACTAGCGGGGGGGTCTAGCACAGATACGCAGTATTTT	CATSDLGGLAGGSSTDTQYF
TRBJ2-6	.	TRBV7-6	TRBD2	TGTGCCAGCAGCTTAGGAGCGGGGGTCTCTGGGGCCAACGTCCTGACTTTC	CASSLGAGVSGANVLTF
TRBJ2-7	once	TRBV3-1/TRBV3-2	TRBD1	TGTGCCAGCAGCCAAGAGGCAGGGGGTTACGAGCAGTACTTC	CASSQEAGGYEQYF
TRBJ1-1	once	TRBV19	.	TGTGCCAGTAGTATGAGCCGAGAGGCTTTCTTT	CASSMSREAFF
TRBJ2-5	.	TRBV19	TRBD2	TGTGCCAGTAGTATGGGCGGGGGGGCCTCCGAGACCCAGTACTTC	CASSMGGGASETQYF
TRBJ2-5	.	TRBV7-9	TRBD1	TGTGCCAGCAGCTGGGACAGAACGTACCAAGAGACCCAGTACTTC	CASSWDRTYQETQYF
TRBJ1-3	.	TRBV6-1	.	TGTGCCAGCAGTGAGTCTCTGGGGGGGTCTGGAAACACCATATATTTT	CASSESLGGSGNTIYF
TRBJ1-1	.	TRBV5-6	TRBD1	TGTGCCAGCAGCTTGGATGGACAGGGGGCGCGTGACACTGAAGCTTTCTTT	CASSLDGQGARDTEAFF
TRBJ2-5	.	TRBV7-9	TRBD1	TGTGCCAGCAGCTGGGGGACAGGGCTCCTTAAGGAAGAGACCCAGTACTTC	CASSWGTGLLKEETQYF
TRBJ1-5	.	TRBV20-1	TRBD1	TGCAGTGCTAGTAACAGGGGGAGGCAGCCCCAGCATTTT	CSASNRGRQPQHF
TRBJ2-7	.	TRBV7-8	.	TGTGCCAGCAGCCCCTACTACGAGCAGTACTTC	CASSPYYEQYF
TRBJ2-1	.	TRBV5-1	TRBD2	TGCGCCAGCAGCTTGTACCCTAGCGGGGGCCCTTACAATGAGCAGTTCTTC	CASSLYPSGGPYNEQFF
TRBJ2-2	.	TRBV19	.	TGTGCCAGTAGTATTGTACAGATTCACACCGGGGAGCTGTTTTTT	CASSIVQIHTGELFF
TRBJ2-6	.	TRBV19	TRBD2	TGTGCCAGTAGCTCGGGAGGGTCTGGGGCCAACGTCCTGACTTTC	CASSSGGSGANVLTF
TRBJ1-1	.	TRBV29-1	TRBD1	TGCAGCGTTCTTCCTCGGACAGGGCGGGACACTGAAGCTTTCTTT	CSVLPRTGRDTEAFF
TRBJ2-3	.	TRBV11-2	TRBD1	TGTGCCAGCAGTACCGGGACAGGGGGTTCAACGCAGTATTTT	CASSTGTGGSTQYF
TRBJ2-3	.	TRBV10-3	TRBD2	TGTGCCATCACCCCGGGGGGGGACACAGATACGCAGTATTTT	CAITPGGDTDTQYF
TRBJ1-2	.	TRBV29-1	.	TGCAGCGTTCGACCATTCACAGTTAACTATGGCTACACCTTC	CSVRPFTVNYGYTF
TRBJ2-7	.	TRBV6-6	.	TGTGCCAGCAGTTACTCGAGTTCAGGTTCCTACGAGCAGTACTTC	CASSYSSSGSYEQYF
TRBJ2-2	.	TRBV7-2	TRBD2	TGTGCCAGCAGCTTGTTTAGCGGGGAGACCGGGGAGCTGTTTTTT	CASSLFSGETGELFF
TRBJ1-1	.	TRBV14	.	TGTGCCAGCAGCCAAGGCAAGGGGAAGGGGAACACTGAAGCTTTCTTT	CASSQGKGKGNTEAFF
TRBJ2-7	.	TRBV5-5	.	TGTGCCAGCAGTCTGTCCTCAGGAACAATATCCGAGCAGTACTTC	CASSLSSGTISEQYF
TRBJ2-1	.	TRBV4-1	TRBD1	TGCGCCAGCAGCCTCAAGAAAGGGACAGGGGACTACAATGAGCAGTTCTTC	CASSLKKGTGDYNEQFF
TRBJ2-1	.	TRBV28	.	TGTGCCAGCAGTTCCAGGGATAGCTCCTACAATGAGCAGTTCTTC	CASSSRDSSYNEQFF
TRBJ1-1	.	TRBV9	TRBD1	TGTGCCAGCAGCCCTCCCACAGGGGGCACTGAAGCTTTCTTT	CASSPPTGGTEAFF
TRBJ2-3	.	TRBV7-9	.	TGTGCCAGCAGCCCCTTAAGAGTGCGTACAGATACGCAGTATTTT	CASSPLRVRTDTQYF
TRBJ2-7	.	TRBV19	TRBD2	TGTGCCAGTAGATTAGCGGGGGATTTAAGCGAGCAGTACTTC	CASRLAGDLSEQYF
TRBJ1-2	.	TRBV30	.	TGTGCCTGGAGTGTACTTCCAGGTCCCGGCTATGGCTACACCTTC	CAWSVLPGPGYGYTF
TRBJ1-2	.	TRBV11-2	TRBD1	TGTGCCAGCAGCCAAGCGACAGGGTCATATGGCTACACCTTC	CASSQATGSYGYTF
TRBJ2-1	.	TRBV5-6	.	TGTGCCAGCAGCCCGCCGTTGGTTAGGGGGGGGGATGAGCAGTTCTTC	CASSPPLVRGGDEQFF
TRBJ1-2	.	TRBV7-9	TRBD1	TGTGCCAGCAGCTCGAGGACAGGGGATGGCTACACCTTC	CASSSRTGDGYTF
TRBJ1-1	few	TRBV19	.	TGTGCCAGTAGCCCGGGACACGTGAACACTGAAGCTTTCTTT	CASSPGHVNTEAFF
TRBJ2-1	.	TRBV4-2	TRBD2	TGTGCCAGCAGCCAAGATGGGGCGGGGGGTTGGAATGAGCAGTTCTTC	CASSQDGAGGWNEQFF